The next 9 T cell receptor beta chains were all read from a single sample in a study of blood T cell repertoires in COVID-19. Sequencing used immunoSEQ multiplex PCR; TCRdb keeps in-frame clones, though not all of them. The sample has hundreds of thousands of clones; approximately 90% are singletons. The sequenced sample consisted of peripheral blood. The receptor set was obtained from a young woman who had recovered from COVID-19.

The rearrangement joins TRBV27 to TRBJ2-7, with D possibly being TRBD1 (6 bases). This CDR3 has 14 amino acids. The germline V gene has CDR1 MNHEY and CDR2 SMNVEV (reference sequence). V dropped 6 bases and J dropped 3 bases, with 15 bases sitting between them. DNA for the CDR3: TGTGCCAGCAGCCGCACAGGGTTTGGCTACGAGCAGTACGTC. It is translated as CASSRTGFGYEQYV.

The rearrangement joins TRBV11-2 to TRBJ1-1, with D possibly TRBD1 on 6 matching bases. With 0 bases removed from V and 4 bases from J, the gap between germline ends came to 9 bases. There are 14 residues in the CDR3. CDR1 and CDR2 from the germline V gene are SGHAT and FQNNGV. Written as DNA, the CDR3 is TGTGCCAGCAGCTTAGATGGGGGGGCCACTGAAGCTTTCTTT. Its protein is CASSLDGGATEAFF.

The CDR3 here is CASSLLAGAVDEQFF. As DNA, the CDR3 is TGTGCCAGCAGTTTATTAGCGGGGGCTGTGGATGAGCAGTTCTTC. The chain couples TRBV27 to TRBJ2-1; 9 bases line up with TRBD2. Germline CDR1 and CDR2: MNHEY and SMNVEV (reference sequence). V was clipped by 1 base and J by 8 bases; unmatched bases: 6. This CDR3 spans 15 amino acids.

The CDR3 sequence is CASSLTQGGNTIYF. The CDR3 nucleotides read TGTGCCAGCTCACTCACACAGGGTGGAAACACCATATATTTT. The J gene is TRBJ1-3, the V gene TRBV18, with D maybe TRBD1 (6 bases). Germline CDR1 KGHSH, CDR2 LQKENI. The CDR3 covers 14 residues. V dropped 4 bases and J dropped 3 bases, with 10 bases sitting between them.

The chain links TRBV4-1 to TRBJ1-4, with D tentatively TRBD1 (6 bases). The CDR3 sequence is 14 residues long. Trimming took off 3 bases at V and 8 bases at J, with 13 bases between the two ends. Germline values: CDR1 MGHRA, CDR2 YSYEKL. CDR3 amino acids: CASSQFTGNEKLFF. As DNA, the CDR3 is TGCGCCAGCAGCCAGTTCACAGGGAACGAAAAACTGTTTTTT.

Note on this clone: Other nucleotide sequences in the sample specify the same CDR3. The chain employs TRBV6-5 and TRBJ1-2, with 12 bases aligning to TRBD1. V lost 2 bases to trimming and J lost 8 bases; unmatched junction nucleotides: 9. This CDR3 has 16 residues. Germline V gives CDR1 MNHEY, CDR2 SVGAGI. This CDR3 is CASSYPPGQGAGGYTF. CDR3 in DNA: TGTGCCAGCAGTTACCCCCCGGGACAGGGGGCAGGAGGCTACACCTTC.

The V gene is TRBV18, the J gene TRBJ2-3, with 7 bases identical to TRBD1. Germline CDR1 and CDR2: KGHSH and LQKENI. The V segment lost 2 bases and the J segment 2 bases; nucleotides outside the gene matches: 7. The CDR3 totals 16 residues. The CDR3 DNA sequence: TGTGCCAGCTCACCAAACCGACAGGGAATCACAGATACGCAGTATTTT. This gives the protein CASSPNRQGITDTQYF.

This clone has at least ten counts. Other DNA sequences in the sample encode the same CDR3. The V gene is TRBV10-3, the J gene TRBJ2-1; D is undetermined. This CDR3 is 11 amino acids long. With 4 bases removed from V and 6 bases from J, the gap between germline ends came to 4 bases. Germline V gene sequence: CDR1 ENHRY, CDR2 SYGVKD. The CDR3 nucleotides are TGTGCCATCAGTGCAGGCAATGAGCAGTTCTTC. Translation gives CAISAGNEQFF.

The CDR3 sequence is CASSWYLAEQFF. DNA for the CDR3: TGTGCCAGCAGTTGGTACCTAGCGGAGCAGTTCTTC. This sequence joins TRBV6-2 or TRBV6-3 and TRBJ2-1; maybe TRBD2 (6 bases). V was cut by 4 bases and J by 10 bases, with 11 bases left in between. The CDR3 runs 12 residues. CDR1 is MNHEY and CDR2 is SVGEGT in the germline V gene.